This section outlines one T cell receptor beta chain sequence together with its context. The data were obtained in a study of CD8+ T cells in alopecia areata. Study details: Treated patients were given 5 to 10 mg oral tofacitinib twice daily.

The sample's treatment: oral pan-JAK inhibitor, 5-10 mg twice daily. RNA, once extracted, was reverse transcribed into cDNA for use as the sequencing template. Profiling relied on immunoSEQ multiplex PCR, and the TCRdb table lists in-frame clones only, not all of them. This sample has 150,000 to 200,000 clones, with approximately 61% found just once. Here the sequenced sample was CD4+ T cells sorted from blood, taken at week 24, from a patient treated with tofacitinib. The receptor comes from a human donor with alopecia areata.

The CDR3 loop reads CASGDKPYEQYF. The CDR3 DNA sequence: TGCGCCAGCGGGGATAAACCCTACGAGCAGTACTTC. This chain uses TRBV5-1 with TRBJ2-7; no definite D call. The CDR3 is 12 amino acids. Germline V gene lookup returns CDR1 SGHRS and CDR2 YFSETQ. V shed 7 bases and J shed 2 bases, with 10 bases lying between them.